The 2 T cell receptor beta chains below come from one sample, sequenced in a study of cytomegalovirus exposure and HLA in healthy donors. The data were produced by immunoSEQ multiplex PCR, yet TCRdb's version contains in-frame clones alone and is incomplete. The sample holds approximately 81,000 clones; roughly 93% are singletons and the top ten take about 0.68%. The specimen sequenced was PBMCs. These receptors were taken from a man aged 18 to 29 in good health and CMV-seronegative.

CDR3 DNA sequence: TGTGCCAGCAGTTTTTCGCTTGCGCTAGGGACCCAGTACTTC. Protein product: CASSFSLALGTQYF. The chain employs TRBV27 and TRBJ2-5; no clear D. The CDR3 has 14 residues. The V end was cut by 3 bases, the J end by 7 bases, with 15 bases between. Per the germline V gene, CDR1 is MNHEY and CDR2 is SMNVEV (reference sequence).

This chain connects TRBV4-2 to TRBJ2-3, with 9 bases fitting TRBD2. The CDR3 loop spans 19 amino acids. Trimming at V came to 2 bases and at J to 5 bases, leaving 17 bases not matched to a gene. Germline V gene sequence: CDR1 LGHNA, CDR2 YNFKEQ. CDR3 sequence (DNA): TGTGCCAGCAGCCAAAACCCCACCGGGACTAGCTATGAGGAAGATACGCAGTATTTT. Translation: CASSQNPTGTSYEEDTQYF.